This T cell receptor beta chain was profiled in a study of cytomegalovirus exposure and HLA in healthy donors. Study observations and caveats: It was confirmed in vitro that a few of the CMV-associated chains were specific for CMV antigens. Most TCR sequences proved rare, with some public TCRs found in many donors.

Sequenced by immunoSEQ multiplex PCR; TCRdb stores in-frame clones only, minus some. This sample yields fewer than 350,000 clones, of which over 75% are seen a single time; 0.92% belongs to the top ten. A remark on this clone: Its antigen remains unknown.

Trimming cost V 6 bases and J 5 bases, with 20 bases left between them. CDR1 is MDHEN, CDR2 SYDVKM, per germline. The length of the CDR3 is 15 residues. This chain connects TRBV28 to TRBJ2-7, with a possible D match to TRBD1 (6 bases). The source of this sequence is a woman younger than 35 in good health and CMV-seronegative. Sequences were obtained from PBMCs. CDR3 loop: CASRPPPGDSDEQYF. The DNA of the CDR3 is TGTGCCAGCAGGCCCCCGCCAGGGGATTCGGACGAGCAGTACTTC. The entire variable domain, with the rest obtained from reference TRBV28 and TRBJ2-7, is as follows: DVKVTQSSRYLVKRTGEKVFLECVQDMDHENMFWYRQDPGLGLRLIYFSYDVKMKEKGDIPEGYSVSREKKERFSLILESASTNQTSMYLCASRPPPGDSDEQYFGPGTRLTVT.